This entry features one TCR beta chain sequence. Per the authors' pipeline: Amplifying reference gene primers gave estimates of nucleated cell counts. The repertoire was sequenced with immunoSEQ multiplex PCR; TCRdb's copy has only in-frame clones and lacks some. V, J and clone size are those of that table, while D and trimming were read from the DNA. The data contain around 100,000 clones, about 90% of them singletons. The data stem from a study of blood T cell repertoires in COVID-19. Study in general: Sites in the United States, Italy and Spain provided acute and convalescent COVID-19 samples. Nucleic acid was either cDNA or gDNA, and it came from T cells, B-cell-depleted T cells, or PBMCs.

CDR1 is SGHTA and CDR2 is FQGNSA in the germline V gene. V was clipped by 2 bases and J by 3 bases; unmatched bases: 6. The CDR3 loop spans 17 amino acids. The TCR comes from a man aged 45 to 65 in a cohort sampled during active COVID-19. The material sequenced was peripheral blood. The chain combines TRBV7-2 with TRBJ2-7, with TRBD2 matching over 14 bases. The DNA for the CDR3 is TGTGCCAGCAGCTTAAGACTAGCGGGGGGGCTAGTCTACGAGCAGTACGTC. Its protein product is CASSLRLAGGLVYEQYV.